This TCR beta chain was captured by sequencing in a study of OX40 agonist ivuxolimab in advanced cancers. Comments on this clone: The antigen is unknown.

General study findings and limits: At 0.1 to 3.0 mg/kg and by week 6, clonal expansion occurred in CD4+ and CD8+ blood T cells.

The repertoire was sequenced with immunoSEQ multiplex PCR; TCRdb's copy has only in-frame clones and lacks some. The sample includes approximately 99,000 clones, 80% to 95% of them seen just once. This CDR3 contains 17 residues. The J segment lost 10 bases and the V segment lost 3 bases, leaving 13 bases of the junction unmatched. The germline gives CDR1 SGDLS, CDR2 YYNGEE. This material consisted of CD4+ or CD8+ T cells sorted from blood, taken in a trial of the OX40 agonist ivuxolimab. The origin of this receptor is an adult with an advanced solid tumor such as melanoma, head and neck, liver or kidney cancer. The chain employs TRBV9 and TRBJ1-6, with 10 bases aligning to TRBD1. CDR3 coding DNA: TGTGCCAGCAGCGACAACCGTCCGGGACAGGGGAGATCACCCCTCCACTTT. Translation gives CASSDNRPGQGRSPLHF. The entire variable domain, with the rest obtained from reference TRBV9 and TRBJ1-6, is as follows: DSGVTQTPKHLITATGQRVTLRCSPRSGDLSVYWYQQSLDQGLQFLIQYYNGEERAKGNILERFSAQQFPDLHSELNLSSLELGDSALYFCASSDNRPGQGRSPLHFGNGTRLTVT.